The 18 T cell receptor beta chains below were found in one sample sequenced in a study of beta chain features in type 1 diabetes. Isolated RNA was reverse transcribed in full, so expressed TCRB transcripts were sequenced. The assay was immunoSEQ multiplex PCR, and TCRdb's table has in-frame clones only and misses some. Counted here are fewer than 350,000 clones, about 15% occurring once; the ten biggest clones make up 0.015% to 0.019%. The antigens these receptors bind are not known. Study-wide findings and caveats: All four CD4+ subsets of Type 1 diabetes patients contained TCRB CDR3s that were moderately but significantly shorter.

Sequenced sample: naive CD4+ T cells from blood. The receptors come from a man aged 18 to 29 with type 1 diabetes.

The table lists this clone with a few counts. The J gene is TRBJ2-7, the V gene TRBV28; 7 bases fit TRBD1. V lost 2 bases to trimming and J lost 5 bases; unmatched junction nucleotides: 3. The CDR3 covers 13 residues. CDR1 and CDR2 (germline): MDHEN, SYDVKM. The CDR3 DNA sequence: TGTGCCAGCAGTTTAGACAGGGCCCACGAGCAGTACTTC. Encoded protein: CASSLDRAHEQYF.

The V gene is TRBV2, the J gene TRBJ2-5, with a weak D call TRBD2 (5 bases). V lost 8 bases, J lost 2 bases, and 21 bases lay in between. The CDR3 sequence is 16 residues long. CDR1 is SNHLY, CDR2 FYNNEI, per germline. CDR3 nucleotides: TGTGCCAGCTCCTTCGGGGTCCTCGCCTATCAAGAGACCCAGTACTTC. Translation: CASSFGVLAYQETQYF.

This clone was found a few times. The V gene is TRBV29-1, the J gene TRBJ1-2; TRBD1 might be the D (5 bases). Germline V gene lookup returns CDR1 SQVTM and CDR2 ANQGSEA. V was pared by 6 bases and J by 1 base, with 15 bases between. The CDR3 runs 14 residues. CDR3 protein: CSVGPRGFNYGYTF. DNA for the CDR3: TGCAGCGTCGGGCCCCGGGGGTTTAACTATGGCTACACCTTC. Complete variable domain (other parts from reference TRBV29-1 and TRBJ1-2): SAVISQKPSRDICQRGTSLTIQCQVDSQVTMMFWYRQQPGQSLTLIATANQGSEATYESGFVIDKFPISRPNLTFSTLTVSNMSPEDSSIYLCSVGPRGFNYGYTFGSGTRLTVV.

This clone appeared a few times. The rearrangement joins TRBV28 to TRBJ2-7; TRBD1 aligns across 7 bases. This CDR3 contains 16 residues. J was trimmed by 3 bases and V by 5 bases; bases with no gene match: 13. The germline V gene encodes CDR1 MDHEN and CDR2 SYDVKM. CDR3 DNA: TGTGCCAGCAGTCCGCGCCAGGACAGGAAGGTCTACGAGCAGTACTTC. Its protein is CASSPRQDRKVYEQYF.

The chain couples TRBV9 to TRBJ1-2, with 8 bases matching TRBD1. This CDR3 is 15 amino acids long. The germline V gene has CDR1 SGDLS and CDR2 YYNGEE. With V trimmed by 1 base and J by 5 bases, 7 bases remained unmatched. For the CDR3, the DNA is TGTGCCAGCAGCGTAAGGCAGGGGGCATGGTATGGCTACACCTTC. Its translation: CASSVRQGAWYGYTF.

This rearrangement joins TRBV5-4 to TRBJ2-3; 10 bases line up with TRBD2. The CDR3 loop spans 16 amino acids. V was pared by 5 bases and J by 0 bases, with 6 bases of the junction left unmatched. Per germline, CDR1 SGHNT and CDR2 YYREEE (reference sequence). In nucleotides, the CDR3 is TGTGCCAGCAGTCGATTTAGCGGGGGGAGCACAGATACGCAGTATTTT. This encodes CASSRFSGGSTDTQYF.

The chain recombines TRBV30 with TRBJ1-2; 8 nucleotides line up with TRBD1. Looked up from germline, CDR1 is GTSNPN and CDR2 is SVGIG (reference sequence). The CDR3 covers 15 residues. The V segment lost 2 bases and the J segment 8 bases; nucleotides outside the gene matches: 13. The CDR3 loop is CAWSRTGSGRGGYTF. DNA for the CDR3: TGTGCCTGGAGTAGGACAGGGTCTGGCAGGGGAGGCTACACCTTC.

The genes are TRBV29-1 and TRBJ1-1, with D possibly being TRBD1 (6 bases). Between the trimmed V and J ends, which lost 5 bases and 1 base, there was a span of 17 bases. The CDR3 extends over 15 amino acids. Germline CDR1 reads SQVTM; CDR2 reads ANQGSEA. The CDR3 nucleotides are TGCAGCGTTATACCACAGGGTTTGGCGAACACTGAAGCTTTCTTT. This codes for CSVIPQGLANTEAFF.

The chain links TRBV30 to TRBJ2-7; 7 bases are shared with TRBD1. The germline gives CDR1 GTSNPN, CDR2 SVGIG (reference sequence). V shed 2 bases and J 3 bases; nucleotides not matched to a gene: 7. This CDR3 comprises 14 residues. The CDR3 sequence is CAWSLRQGVYEQYF. CDR3 DNA sequence: TGTGCCTGGAGTTTAAGACAGGGAGTCTACGAGCAGTACTTC.

This clone was counted only a few times. The chain has TRBV6-5 and TRBJ1-5; 9 bases align to TRBD1. This CDR3 region has 15 residues. V trimming: 6 bases; J trimming: 6 bases; junction bases outside the gene matches: 9. The germline V gene has CDR1 MNHEY and CDR2 SVGAGI. The CDR3 loop reads CASRTGTGFGQPQHF. CDR3 coding DNA: TGTGCCAGCAGAACCGGGACAGGGTTCGGTCAGCCCCAGCATTTT.

The rearrangement links TRBV30 to TRBJ1-1, with a possible D match to TRBD1 (6 bases). With 1 base removed from V and 10 bases from J, the gap between germline ends came to 16 bases. Germline V gene lookup returns CDR1 GTSNPN and CDR2 SVGIG (reference sequence). The CDR3 has 13 residues. The CDR3 region has the DNA TGTGCCTGGAGTGACTGGGGGGGGCGGGTAGCTTTCTTT. Its protein is CAWSDWGGRVAFF.

The rearrangement joins TRBV2 to TRBJ1-1, with D maybe TRBD1 (6 bases). CDR3 length equals 12 residues. Trimming stripped 3 bases from V and 6 bases from J, with 8 bases between. Germline-derived CDR1 and CDR2 are SNHLY and FYNNEI. This CDR3 reads CASSDRGSEAFF. For the CDR3, the DNA is TGTGCCAGCAGTGACAGGGGTTCTGAAGCTTTCTTT.

V is TRBV27 and J is TRBJ2-1, with D perhaps TRBD1 (6 bases). The CDR3 runs 15 residues. Trimming shortened V by 3 bases and J by 7 bases, and 16 bases separated the two germline ends. Germline V gene data show CDR1 as MNHEY and CDR2 as SMNVEV (reference sequence). The CDR3 is CASSFQRGKPNEQFF. The CDR3 DNA reads as TGTGCCAGCAGTTTCCAGAGGGGGAAACCTAATGAGCAGTTCTTC.

This chain joins TRBV7-9 and TRBJ2-7; 9 bases line up with TRBD2. With V trimmed by 1 base and J by 6 bases, 13 bases remained unmatched. CDR1 is SEHNR, CDR2 FQNEAQ, per germline (reference sequence). The CDR3 is 17 residues long. CDR3 in DNA: TGTGCCAGCAGCTTAGACGGCCTAGCGGGAATGGGTCGCGAGCAGTACTTC. Its protein is CASSLDGLAGMGREQYF.

This clone was found a few times. The chain joins TRBV21-1 to TRBJ2-7; no check of the table's D call, TRBD2, against the DNA was made. TRBV21-1 is a pseudogene segment. The CDR3 consists of 19 residues. The CDR3 sequence: CASSKRWAGVIPRTYEQYF. CDR3 sequence (DNA): TGTGCCAGCAGCAAAAGGTGGGCGGGAGTAATTCCAAGGACTTACGAGCAGTACTTC.

The chain carries TRBV18 and TRBJ2-7; perhaps TRBD1 as D (6 bases). CDR1 and CDR2 from the germline V gene are KGHSH and LQKENI. The CDR3 runs 12 residues. V lost 4 bases and J 2 bases, leaving 6 bases between the germline ends. The CDR3 spells CASSRGPYEQYF. The DNA for the CDR3 is TGTGCCAGCTCACGGGGGCCCTACGAGCAGTACTTC. The variable domain in full, completed from reference TRBV18 and TRBJ2-7, reads NAGVMQNPRHLVRRRGQEARLRCSPMKGHSHVYWYRQLPEEGLKFMVYLQKENIIDESGMPKERFSAEFPKEGPSILRIQQVVRGDSAAYFCASSRGPYEQYFGPGTRLTVT.

CDR3 amino acids: CASSSPGLNGELFF. DNA for the CDR3: TGCGCCAGCAGCTCCCCGGGACTCAACGGGGAGCTGTTTTTT. The chain uses TRBV5-1 and TRBJ2-2; D might be TRBD2 (6 bases). Germline values: CDR1 SGHRS, CDR2 YFSETQ. The V end was cut by 3 bases, the J end by 7 bases, with 13 bases between. The CDR3 sequence is 14 residues long.

This clone was picked up a small number of times. The gene calls are TRBV18 and TRBJ1-4; no clear D. The CDR3 loop spans 14 amino acids. Germline lookup yields CDR1 KGHSH and CDR2 LQKENI. Trimming shortened V by 2 bases and J by 8 bases, and 12 bases separated the two germline ends. This CDR3 is CASSPSTPSEKLFF. In DNA form, the CDR3 reads TGTGCCAGCTCACCATCGACACCCTCGGAAAAACTGTTTTTT.